These T cell receptor beta chains were read from a single sample in a study of blood T cell repertoires in COVID-19. Using immunoSEQ multiplex PCR, the repertoire was profiled, and TCRdb retains in-frame clones only, with some absent. The sample holds about 330,000 clones, 86% seen once. Sequenced: peripheral blood. The receptors come from a woman in her fifties or sixties with acute or convalescent COVID-19. Both conserved end residues are part of each CDR3. A D gene is named only where the DNA matches it firmly. Clone size appears in some rows only: once, few, many, or a class for an expanded clone.

D,size,V,J,DNA,CDR3
NA,NA,TRBV24-1,TRBJ2-3,TGTGCCACCAGTGATTTCCCCAGGGGCACAGATACGCAGTATTTT,CATSDFPRGTDTQYF
NA,NA,TRBV28,TRBJ1-3,TGTGCCAGCAGTTTATTTCCCCCGACGACGGGGACTGGAAACACCATATATTTT,CASSLFPPTTGTGNTIYF
NA,NA,TRBV28,TRBJ2-7,TGTGCCAGCAGGTCCCAAGGGGGGGCCTACGAGCAGTACTTC,CASRSQGGAYEQYF
NA,few,TRBV28,TRBJ2-5,TGTGCCAGCAGTTTTGGGGCGGAGACCCAGTACTTC,CASSFGAETQYF
NA,NA,TRBV5-1,TRBJ1-1,TGCGCCAGCAGCTTCCCCGACGGGACTGAAGCTTTCTTT,CASSFPDGTEAFF
TRBD2,NA,TRBV7-7,TRBJ2-7,TGTGCTAGCAGCTTAGGGGAGGGTTCCTACGAGCAGTACTTC,CASSLGEGSYEQYF
TRBD1,NA,TRBV15,TRBJ1-1,TGTGCCACCAGCGACCGACAGGGGTTGAACACTGAAGCTTTCTTT,CATSDRQGLNTEAFF
NA,few,TRBV19,TRBJ2-7,TGTGCCAGTAGTAATCAGGACTACGAGCAGTACTTC,CASSNQDYEQYF
NA,NA,TRBV7-6,TRBJ1-6,TGTGCCAGCAGCTTAGCGCCGGGCAGGGATAATTCACCCCTCCACTTT,CASSLAPGRDNSPLHF
NA,NA,TRBV4-1,TRBJ1-1,TGCGCCAGCAGCCAAGTTGGCAGGGGCCCGGGGAACACTGAAGCTTTCTTT,CASSQVGRGPGNTEAFF
NA,once,TRBV27,TRBJ2-3,TGTGCCAGCAGTCCGATTATGGCCAGACTGAGAGATACGCAGTATTTT,CASSPIMARLRDTQYF
TRBD1,few,TRBV5-5,TRBJ2-5,TGTGCCAGCAGCCAGAGGGGACAGGGTGAGGGGCCAGAGACCCAGTACTTC,CASSQRGQGEGPETQYF
TRBD2,NA,TRBV5-1,TRBJ2-3,TGCGCCAGCAGCTCAGGACTAGCGGCCAGCACAGATACGCAGTATTTT,CASSSGLAASTDTQYF
TRBD2,NA,TRBV11-1,TRBJ2-7,TGTGCCAGCAGCCCTGGACTAGTTCGCTACGAGCAGTACTTC,CASSPGLVRYEQYF
NA,NA,TRBV28,TRBJ2-2,TGTGCCAGCATACTTGCGAACACCGGGGAGCTGTTTTTT,CASILANTGELFF
NA,NA,TRBV6-5,TRBJ1-1,TGTGCCAGCTCAGAGAGGGAGAACACTGAAGCTTTCTTT,CASSERENTEAFF
NA,NA,TRBV21-1,TRBJ2-7,TGTGCCAGCACTCTAAACCTGTGCAATACCTACGAGCAGTACTTC,CASTLNLCNTYEQYF
NA,NA,TRBV15,TRBJ1-2,TGTGCCACCAGCAGAGACAGGAACTATGGCTACACCTTC,CATSRDRNYGYTF
NA,NA,TRBV7-9,TRBJ2-1,TGTGCCAGCAGCTTAGGTCTTAATGAGCAGTTCTTC,CASSLGLNEQFF
NA,once,TRBV6-5,TRBJ1-5,TGTGCCAGTTCCACGGGGTCCTTGGGGCCCCAGCATTTT,CASSTGSLGPQHF
NA,NA,TRBV5-6,TRBJ2-7,TGTGCCAGCAGCTTAATTGAACCGGGCTCCTACGAGCAGTACTTC,CASSLIEPGSYEQYF
TRBD2,NA,TRBV18,TRBJ2-5,TGTGCCAGCTCACCACCGACTAGCGGCCAAGAGACCCAGTACTTC,CASSPPTSGQETQYF
NA,once,TRBV5-4,TRBJ2-5,TGTGCCAGCAGCCCTTCCAGCAGGGGTCCTCAAGAGACCCAGTACTTC,CASSPSSRGPQETQYF
NA,few,TRBV29-1,TRBJ1-6,TGCAGCGTTATGTTGCAGGGCGTAAATTCACCCCTCCACTTT,CSVMLQGVNSPLHF
NA,NA,TRBV28,TRBJ2-3,TGTGCCAGCGTACGACAGGGCACAGATACGCAGTATTTT,CASVRQGTDTQYF
TRBD1,NA,TRBV2,TRBJ1-2,TGTGCCAGCAGAGATCAGGGGGCGGGTGGCTACACCTTC,CASRDQGAGGYTF
TRBD1,NA,TRBV18,TRBJ1-1,TGTGCCAGCTCACGGACAGGGGAAGACACTGAAGCTTTCTTT,CASSRTGEDTEAFF
TRBD1,NA,TRBV18,TRBJ1-1,TGTGCCAGCTCACGGGACAGGGTGGCCACTGAAGCTTTCTTT,CASSRDRVATEAFF
TRBD1,NA,TRBV27,TRBJ1-1,TGTGCCAGCATGAAAAACAGGGGGACCTCTGAAGCTTTCTTT,CASMKNRGTSEAFF
NA,few,TRBV19,TRBJ1-5,TGTGCCACCACTGATCGCCCCTTCACCCAGCATTTT,CATTDRPFTQHF
NA,NA,TRBV9,TRBJ2-1,TGTGCCAGCAGCGTAGGCCCCGGGAGACAGAATGAGCAGTTCTTC,CASSVGPGRQNEQFF
TRBD2,NA,TRBV7-2,TRBJ2-5,TGTGCCAGCAGCTTAGTGGGTAGCGGGCAAGAGACCCAGTACTTC,CASSLVGSGQETQYF
TRBD1,NA,TRBV28,TRBJ1-2,TGTGCCAGCAGCCAAACAGGGGTCTATGGCTACACCTTC,CASSQTGVYGYTF
TRBD1,NA,TRBV24-1,TRBJ1-1,TGTGCCACCAGTGGGACAGGGGGCGATGGCACTGAAGCTTTCTTT,CATSGTGGDGTEAFF
TRBD2,NA,TRBV5-1,TRBJ2-7,TGCGCCAGCAGCTTATCCGGGACTAGCGGGACTGAGCAGTACTTC,CASSLSGTSGTEQYF
TRBD1,NA,TRBV25-1,TRBJ2-7,TGTGCCAGCAGTGCGACGACAGGGGGCGGTTACGAGCAGTACTTC,CASSATTGGGYEQYF
NA,NA,TRBV6-5,TRBJ2-5,TGTGCCAGCAGTTCGCCGGGACACGGACAAGAGACCCAGTACTTC,CASSSPGHGQETQYF
TRBD2,NA,TRBV6-5,TRBJ2-1,TGTGCCAGCAGTAAAAGACTAGCGGGGCTCAATGAGCAGTTCTTC,CASSKRLAGLNEQFF